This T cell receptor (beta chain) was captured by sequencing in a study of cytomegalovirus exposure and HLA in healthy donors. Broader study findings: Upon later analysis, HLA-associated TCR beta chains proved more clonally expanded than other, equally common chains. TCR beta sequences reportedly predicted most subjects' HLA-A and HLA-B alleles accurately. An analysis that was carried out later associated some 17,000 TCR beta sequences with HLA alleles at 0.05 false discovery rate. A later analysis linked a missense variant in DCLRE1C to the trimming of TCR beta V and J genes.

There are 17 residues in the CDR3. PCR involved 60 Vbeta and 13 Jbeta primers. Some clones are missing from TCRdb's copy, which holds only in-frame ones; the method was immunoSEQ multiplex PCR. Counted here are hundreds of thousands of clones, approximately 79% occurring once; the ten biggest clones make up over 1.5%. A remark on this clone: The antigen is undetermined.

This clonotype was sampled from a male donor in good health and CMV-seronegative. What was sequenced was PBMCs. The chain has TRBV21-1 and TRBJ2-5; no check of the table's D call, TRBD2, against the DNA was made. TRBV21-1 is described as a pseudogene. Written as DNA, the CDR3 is TGTGCCAGCAGCCCCACCGCGGCTAGCGGGGGCAGTGAGACCCAGTACTTC. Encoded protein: CASSPTAASGGSETQYF.